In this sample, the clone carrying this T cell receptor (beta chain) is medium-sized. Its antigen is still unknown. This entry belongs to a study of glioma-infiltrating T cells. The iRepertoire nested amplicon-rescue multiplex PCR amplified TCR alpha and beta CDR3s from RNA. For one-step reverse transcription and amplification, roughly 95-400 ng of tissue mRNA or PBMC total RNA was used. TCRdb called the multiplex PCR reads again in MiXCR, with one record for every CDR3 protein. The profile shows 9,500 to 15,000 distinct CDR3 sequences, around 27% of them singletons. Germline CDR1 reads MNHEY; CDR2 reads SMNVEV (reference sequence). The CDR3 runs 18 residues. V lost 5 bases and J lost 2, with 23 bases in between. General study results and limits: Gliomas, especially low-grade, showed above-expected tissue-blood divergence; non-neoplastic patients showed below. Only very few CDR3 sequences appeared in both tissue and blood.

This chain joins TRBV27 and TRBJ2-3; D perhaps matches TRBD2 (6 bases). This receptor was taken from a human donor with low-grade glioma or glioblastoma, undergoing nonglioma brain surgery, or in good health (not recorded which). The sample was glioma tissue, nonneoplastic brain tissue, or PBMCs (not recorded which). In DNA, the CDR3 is TGTGCCAGCAGTCCTCGAAGACTAGTCGGGGCCGTCACAGATACGCAGTATTTT. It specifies CASSPRRLVGAVTDTQYF.